These T cell receptor beta chains were read from a single sample in a study of Graves' ophthalmopathy and Graves' hyperthyroidism. TCRdb itself ran the multiplex PCR reads through MiXCR, one entry per CDR3 protein. This table holds approximately 500,000 distinct CDR3 sequences, under 15% found once. Sequencing input: blood. These receptor sequences come from a woman aged 25 to 39 with Graves' ophthalmopathy. CDR3s include the opening cysteine and the closing phenylalanine or tryptophan. A D gene is named only where the DNA matches it firmly. The size entry is marked missing in some rows and otherwise reads once, few, many or a size class.

abundance: once
v_gene: TRBV28
d_gene: .
j_gene: TRBJ2-7
CDR3aa: CASSLQRNRGRQYF
CDR3nt: TGTGCCAGCAGTTTACAGCGGAACCGGGGTCGGCAGTACTTC

abundance: many
v_gene: TRBV12-3/TRBV12-4
d_gene: TRBD1
j_gene: TRBJ1-2
CDR3aa: CASSFVRLRDRVPYGYTF
CDR3nt: TGTGCCAGCAGTTTTGTGAGATTGCGGGACAGGGTACCCTATGGCTACACCTTC

abundance: many
v_gene: TRBV30
d_gene: TRBD1
j_gene: TRBJ2-7
CDR3aa: CAWSPTGQGIDEQYF
CDR3nt: TGTGCCTGGAGCCCAACGGGACAGGGTATAGACGAGCAGTACTTC

abundance: many
v_gene: TRBV27
d_gene: TRBD1
j_gene: TRBJ2-7
CDR3aa: CASTSGGNEQYF
CDR3nt: TGTGCCAGCACCTCAGGGGGCAACGAGCAGTACTTC

abundance: many
v_gene: TRBV5-6
d_gene: .
j_gene: TRBJ1-2
CDR3aa: CASSLERGIYTF
CDR3nt: TGTGCCAGCAGCTTGGAACGGGGAATCTACACCTTC

abundance: .
v_gene: TRBV28
d_gene: TRBD1
j_gene: TRBJ2-5
CDR3aa: CASSLLGSGGKETQYF
CDR3nt: TGTGCCAGCAGTTTATTGGGATCAGGGGGCAAAGAGACCCAGTACTTC

abundance: many
v_gene: TRBV27
d_gene: TRBD1
j_gene: TRBJ1-1
CDR3aa: CASSTYRGRLPEAFF
CDR3nt: TGTGCCAGCAGTACTTACAGGGGGCGCTTACCTGAAGCTTTCTTT

abundance: .
v_gene: TRBV29-1
d_gene: .
j_gene: TRBJ1-1
CDR3aa: CSVPGQMNTEAFF
CDR3nt: TGCAGCGTCCCTGGACAGATGAACACTGAAGCTTTCTTT

abundance: many
v_gene: TRBV6-2/TRBV6-3
d_gene: .
j_gene: TRBJ1-1
CDR3aa: CASSYSVRGHTEAFF
CDR3nt: TGTGCCAGCAGTTACTCGGTCAGGGGTCACACTGAAGCTTTCTTT

abundance: many
v_gene: TRBV9
d_gene: .
j_gene: TRBJ2-7
CDR3aa: CASSVSGRDEQYF
CDR3nt: TGTGCCAGCAGCGTAAGTGGGCGTGACGAGCAGTACTTC

abundance: many
v_gene: TRBV6-5
d_gene: TRBD2
j_gene: TRBJ2-5
CDR3aa: CASSYFDPAGGRETQYF
CDR3nt: TGTGCCAGCAGTTATTTCGACCCAGCGGGAGGAAGGGAGACCCAGTACTTC

abundance: many
v_gene: TRBV12-3/TRBV12-4
d_gene: TRBD1
j_gene: TRBJ2-7
CDR3aa: CASSRPGQGSYEQYF
CDR3nt: TGTGCCAGCAGCCGACCGGGACAGGGGTCCTACGAGCAGTACTTC

abundance: .
v_gene: TRBV28
d_gene: TRBD1
j_gene: TRBJ1-1
CDR3aa: CASQTGEESTEAFF
CDR3nt: TGTGCCAGCCAAACAGGGGAAGAGAGCACTGAAGCTTTCTTT

abundance: .
v_gene: TRBV2
d_gene: .
j_gene: TRBJ2-5
CDR3aa: CASRRTQQETQYF
CDR3nt: TGTGCCAGTCGGAGGACCCAGCAAGAGACCCAGTACTTC

abundance: many
v_gene: TRBV6-1
d_gene: .
j_gene: TRBJ1-5
CDR3aa: CASSAQGYGNQPQHF
CDR3nt: TGTGCCAGCAGTGCGCAAGGATATGGCAATCAGCCCCAGCATTTT

abundance: many
v_gene: TRBV20-1
d_gene: TRBD2
j_gene: TRBJ2-7
CDR3aa: CSVRQLAGFKYF
CDR3nt: TGCAGTGTTAGGCAACTAGCGGGATTTAAGTACTTC

abundance: .
v_gene: TRBV5-1
d_gene: .
j_gene: TRBJ2-2
CDR3aa: CASSPDGSGGELFF
CDR3nt: TGCGCCAGCAGCCCGGACGGATCGGGCGGGGAGCTGTTTTTT

abundance: many
v_gene: TRBV7-2
d_gene: .
j_gene: TRBJ2-2
CDR3aa: CASRLLENTGELFF
CDR3nt: TGTGCCAGCCGATTACTAGAGAACACCGGGGAGCTGTTTTTT

abundance: many
v_gene: TRBV28
d_gene: .
j_gene: TRBJ1-2
CDR3aa: CASSSHTSSGYGYTF
CDR3nt: TGTGCCAGCAGTTCCCACACTTCCTCGGGCTATGGCTACACCTTC

abundance: many
v_gene: TRBV5-1
d_gene: TRBD1
j_gene: TRBJ1-6
CDR3aa: CASSRQGSNSPLHF
CDR3nt: TGCGCCAGCAGCCGACAGGGGTCGAATTCACCCCTCCACTTT

abundance: many
v_gene: TRBV27
d_gene: TRBD1
j_gene: TRBJ1-6
CDR3aa: CASSSQGAPNSPLHF
CDR3nt: TGTGCCAGCAGTTCACAGGGGGCGCCTAATTCACCCCTCCACTTT

abundance: many
v_gene: TRBV11-2
d_gene: .
j_gene: TRBJ2-7
CDR3aa: CASSLDEGYEQYF
CDR3nt: TGTGCCAGCAGCTTAGATGAGGGATACGAGCAGTACTTC

abundance: few
v_gene: TRBV6-1
d_gene: .
j_gene: TRBJ2-2
CDR3aa: CASAPLGTGELFF
CDR3nt: TGTGCCAGCGCCCCACTGGGCACCGGGGAGCTGTTTTTT

abundance: many
v_gene: TRBV20-1
d_gene: .
j_gene: TRBJ2-7
CDR3aa: CSARGVGAYEQYF
CDR3nt: TGCAGTGCTAGGGGGGTGGGAGCCTACGAGCAGTACTTC

abundance: many
v_gene: TRBV28
d_gene: TRBD1
j_gene: TRBJ2-5
CDR3aa: CASRETGLETQYF
CDR3nt: TGTGCCAGCAGAGAGACAGGGCTGGAGACCCAGTACTTC

abundance: many
v_gene: TRBV2
d_gene: TRBD2
j_gene: TRBJ2-5
CDR3aa: CASTGRGGQETQYF
CDR3nt: TGTGCCAGCACGGGGCGGGGGGGCCAGGAGACCCAGTACTTC

abundance: many
v_gene: TRBV6-2/TRBV6-3
d_gene: TRBD1
j_gene: TRBJ2-2
CDR3aa: CASSHGQGRAGELFF
CDR3nt: TGTGCCAGCAGTCACGGACAGGGCAGGGCCGGGGAGCTGTTTTTT

abundance: many
v_gene: TRBV28
d_gene: .
j_gene: TRBJ2-7
CDR3aa: CASSPRNLREQYF
CDR3nt: TGTGCCAGCAGTCCCAGGAACCTACGGGAGCAGTACTTC

abundance: many
v_gene: TRBV12-5
d_gene: .
j_gene: TRBJ1-5
CDR3aa: CASRAAQHF
CDR3nt: TGTGCTAGTAGGGCCGCCCAGCATTTT

abundance: few
v_gene: TRBV12-5
d_gene: TRBD2
j_gene: TRBJ2-2
CDR3aa: CASGLASGSYTGELFF
CDR3nt: TGTGCTAGTGGTTTGGCTAGCGGGAGTTACACCGGGGAGCTGTTTTTT

abundance: many
v_gene: TRBV20-1
d_gene: TRBD2
j_gene: TRBJ2-5
CDR3aa: CSARTSGGLQETQYF
CDR3nt: TGCAGTGCTAGGACTAGCGGGGGGCTCCAAGAGACCCAGTACTTC

abundance: .
v_gene: TRBV18
d_gene: .
j_gene: TRBJ1-1
CDR3aa: CASSPRGKGDTEAFF
CDR3nt: TGTGCCAGCTCACCACGAGGTAAGGGAGACACTGAAGCTTTCTTT

abundance: .
v_gene: TRBV6-1
d_gene: .
j_gene: TRBJ1-5
CDR3aa: CASRSLDGYSNQPQHF
CDR3nt: TGTGCCAGCAGATCCCTCGACGGTTATAGCAATCAGCCCCAGCATTTT

abundance: many
v_gene: TRBV6-1
d_gene: .
j_gene: TRBJ1-1
CDR3aa: CASSEAYRVGTEAFF
CDR3nt: TGTGCCAGCAGTGAAGCCTACAGGGTAGGCACTGAAGCTTTCTTT

abundance: many
v_gene: TRBV7-9
d_gene: TRBD1
j_gene: TRBJ1-5
CDR3aa: CASSQWDRLDQPQHF
CDR3nt: TGTGCCAGCAGCCAATGGGACAGACTGGATCAGCCCCAGCATTTT

abundance: many
v_gene: TRBV12-3/TRBV12-4
d_gene: .
j_gene: TRBJ2-7
CDR3aa: CASTIGGTLSYEQYF
CDR3nt: TGTGCCAGCACAATTGGGGGGACCCTCTCCTACGAGCAGTACTTC

abundance: many
v_gene: TRBV20-1
d_gene: TRBD1
j_gene: TRBJ2-7
CDR3aa: CSARKTGGAFDEQYF
CDR3nt: TGCAGTGCTAGAAAGACAGGGGGCGCATTCGACGAGCAGTACTTC

abundance: many
v_gene: TRBV19
d_gene: .
j_gene: TRBJ2-7
CDR3aa: CASSSQGWYEQYF
CDR3nt: TGTGCCAGTAGTTCCCAGGGCTGGTACGAGCAGTACTTC

abundance: many
v_gene: TRBV6-1
d_gene: .
j_gene: TRBJ1-2
CDR3aa: CASSTSAGGGYGYTF
CDR3nt: TGTGCCAGCAGTACCTCAGCGGGTGGTGGCTATGGCTACACCTTC

abundance: few
v_gene: TRBV19
d_gene: .
j_gene: TRBJ2-1
CDR3aa: CASSTPGGIPTEQFF
CDR3nt: TGTGCCAGTAGCACTCCAGGAGGCATCCCTACCGAGCAGTTCTTC

abundance: .
v_gene: TRBV12-3/TRBV12-4
d_gene: .
j_gene: TRBJ2-2
CDR3aa: CASRGGSNIVELFF
CDR3nt: TGTGCCAGCAGGGGGGGATCGAACATCGTGGAGCTGTTTTTT

abundance: many
v_gene: TRBV11-2
d_gene: .
j_gene: TRBJ1-1
CDR3aa: CASSLMQTEAFF
CDR3nt: TGTGCCAGCAGCTTAATGCAGACTGAAGCTTTCTTT

abundance: many
v_gene: TRBV5-1
d_gene: TRBD2
j_gene: TRBJ2-5
CDR3aa: CASSVTSGGRETQYF
CDR3nt: TGCGCCAGCAGCGTAACTAGCGGGGGGCGAGAGACCCAGTACTTC

abundance: many
v_gene: TRBV6-1
d_gene: .
j_gene: TRBJ2-6
CDR3aa: CASSDDLSGANVLTF
CDR3nt: TGTGCCAGCAGCGATGATCTTTCTGGGGCCAACGTCCTGACTTTC

abundance: .
v_gene: TRBV27
d_gene: .
j_gene: TRBJ1-1
CDR3aa: CATTIRGPNTEAFF
CDR3nt: TGTGCCACCACTATCCGGGGGCCGAACACTGAAGCTTTCTTT